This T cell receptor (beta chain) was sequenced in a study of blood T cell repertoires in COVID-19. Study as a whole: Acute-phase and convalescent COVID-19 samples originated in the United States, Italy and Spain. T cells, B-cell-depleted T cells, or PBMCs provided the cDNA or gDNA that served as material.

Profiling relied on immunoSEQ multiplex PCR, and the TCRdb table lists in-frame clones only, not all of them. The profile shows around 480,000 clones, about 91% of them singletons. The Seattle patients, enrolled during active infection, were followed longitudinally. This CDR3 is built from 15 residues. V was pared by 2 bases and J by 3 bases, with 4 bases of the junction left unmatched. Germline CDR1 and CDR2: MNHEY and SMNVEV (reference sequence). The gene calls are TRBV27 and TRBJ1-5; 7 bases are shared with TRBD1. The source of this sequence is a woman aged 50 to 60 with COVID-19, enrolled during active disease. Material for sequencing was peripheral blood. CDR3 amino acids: CASSLQGQLNQPQHF. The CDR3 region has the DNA TGTGCCAGCAGTTTACAGGGACAGCTCAATCAGCCCCAGCATTTT.